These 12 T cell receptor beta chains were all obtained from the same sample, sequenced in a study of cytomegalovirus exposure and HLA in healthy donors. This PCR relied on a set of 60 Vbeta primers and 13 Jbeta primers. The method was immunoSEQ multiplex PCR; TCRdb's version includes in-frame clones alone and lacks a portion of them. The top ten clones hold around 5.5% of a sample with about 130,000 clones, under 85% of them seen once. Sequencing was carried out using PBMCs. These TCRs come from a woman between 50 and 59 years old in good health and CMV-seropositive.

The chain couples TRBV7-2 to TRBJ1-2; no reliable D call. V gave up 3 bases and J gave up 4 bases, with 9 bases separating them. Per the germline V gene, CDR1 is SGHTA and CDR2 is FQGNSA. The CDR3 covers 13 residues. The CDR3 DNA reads TGTGCCAGCAGCTTCGACAATACCTATGGCTACACCTTC. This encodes CASSFDNTYGYTF.

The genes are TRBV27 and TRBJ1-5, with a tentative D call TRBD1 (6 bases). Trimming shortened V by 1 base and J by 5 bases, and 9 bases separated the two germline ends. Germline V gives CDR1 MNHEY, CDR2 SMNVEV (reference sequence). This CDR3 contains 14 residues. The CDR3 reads CASSLWPGDQPQHF. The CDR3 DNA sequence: TGTGCCAGCAGTTTATGGCCAGGGGATCAGCCCCAGCATTTT.

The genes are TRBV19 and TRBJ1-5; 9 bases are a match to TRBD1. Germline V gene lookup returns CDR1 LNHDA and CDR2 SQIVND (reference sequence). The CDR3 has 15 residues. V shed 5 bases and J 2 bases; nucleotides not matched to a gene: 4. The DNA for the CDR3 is TGTGCCAGTAGTTCACAGGGGGCGGGCAATCAGCCCCAGCATTTT. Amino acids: CASSSQGAGNQPQHF.

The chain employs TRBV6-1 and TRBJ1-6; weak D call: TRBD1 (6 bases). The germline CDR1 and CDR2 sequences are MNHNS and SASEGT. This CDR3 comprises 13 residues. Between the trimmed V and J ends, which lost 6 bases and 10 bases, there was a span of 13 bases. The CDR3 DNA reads TGTGCCAGCAGAGGGACACGTGAATCACCCCTCCACTTT. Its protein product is CASRGTRESPLHF.

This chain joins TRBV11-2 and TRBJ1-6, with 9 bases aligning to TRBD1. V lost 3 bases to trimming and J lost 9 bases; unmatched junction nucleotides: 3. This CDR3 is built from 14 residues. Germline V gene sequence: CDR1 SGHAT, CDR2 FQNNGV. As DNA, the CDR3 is TGTGCCAGCAGCTTGACAGGGGGTACTTCACCCCTCCACTTT. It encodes CASSLTGGTSPLHF.

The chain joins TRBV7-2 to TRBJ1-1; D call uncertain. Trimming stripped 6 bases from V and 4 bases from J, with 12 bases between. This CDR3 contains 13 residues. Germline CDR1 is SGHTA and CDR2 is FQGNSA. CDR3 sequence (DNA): TGTGCCAGCAGTCGGCGGGGAGGCACTGAAGCTTTCTTT. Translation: CASSRRGGTEAFF.

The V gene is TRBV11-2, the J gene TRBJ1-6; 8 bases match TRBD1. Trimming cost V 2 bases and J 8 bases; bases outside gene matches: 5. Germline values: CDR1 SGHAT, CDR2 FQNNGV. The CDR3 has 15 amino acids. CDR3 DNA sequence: TGTGCCAGCAGCTTAACAGGGGGGGACGATTCACCCCTCCACTTT. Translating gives CASSLTGGDDSPLHF. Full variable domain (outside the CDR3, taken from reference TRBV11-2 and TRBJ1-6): EAGVAQSPRYKIIEKRQSVAFWCNPISGHATLYWYQQILGQGPKLLIQFQNNGVVDDSQLPKDRFSAERLKGVDSTLKIQPAKLEDSAVYLCASSLTGGDDSPLHFGNGTRLTVT.

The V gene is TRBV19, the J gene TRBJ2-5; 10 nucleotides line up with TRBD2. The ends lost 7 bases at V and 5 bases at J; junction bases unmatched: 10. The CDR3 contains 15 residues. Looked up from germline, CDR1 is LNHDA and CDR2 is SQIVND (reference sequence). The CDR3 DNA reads TGTGCCAGTAACCCTAGCGGGGGACCCTACGAGACCCAGTACTTC. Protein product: CASNPSGGPYETQYF.

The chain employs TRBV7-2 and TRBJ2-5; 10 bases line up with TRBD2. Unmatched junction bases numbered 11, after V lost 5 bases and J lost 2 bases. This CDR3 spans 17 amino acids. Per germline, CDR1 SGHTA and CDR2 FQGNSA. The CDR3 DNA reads TGTGCCAGCAGCCCGCGAGCTAGCGGGGGAAGACAAGAGACCCAGTACTTC. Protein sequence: CASSPRASGGRQETQYF.

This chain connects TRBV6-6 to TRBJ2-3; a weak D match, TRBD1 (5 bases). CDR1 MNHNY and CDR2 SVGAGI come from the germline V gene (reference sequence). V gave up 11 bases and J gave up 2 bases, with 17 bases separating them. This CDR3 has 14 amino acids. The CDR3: CAGSGHLPTDTQYF. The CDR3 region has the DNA TGTGCCGGCTCCGGACATCTTCCCACAGATACGCAGTATTTT.

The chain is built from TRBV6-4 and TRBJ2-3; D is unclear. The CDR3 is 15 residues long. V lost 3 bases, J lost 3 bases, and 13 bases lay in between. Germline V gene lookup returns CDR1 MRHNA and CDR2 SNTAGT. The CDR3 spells CASSDSNFRTDTQYF. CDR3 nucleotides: TGTGCCAGCAGTGATAGTAACTTCCGTACAGATACGCAGTATTTT.

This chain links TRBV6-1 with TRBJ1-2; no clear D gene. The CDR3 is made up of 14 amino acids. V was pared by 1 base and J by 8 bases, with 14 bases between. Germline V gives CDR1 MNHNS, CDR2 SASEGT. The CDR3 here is CASSEDGVGRGYTF. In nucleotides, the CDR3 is TGTGCCAGCAGTGAAGATGGGGTCGGGAGGGGCTACACCTTC.